Listed here are 4 T cell receptor beta chains from one sample, sequenced in a study of neurological immune-mediated disorders (dated by TCRdb to about 2019). The library relied on 5' RACE. The reads were generated on an Illumina HiSeq 2500. TCRdb cleaned the public reads at Q25 with fastp, built clones with MiXCR and kept in-frame beta chains. Entries that share a CDR3 protein sequence are merged under the most common genes and DNA. Present in this sample are about 41,000 distinct CDR3 sequences, approximately 11% of which were seen just once. Around 1.3% of the sample goes to the ten largest clones. Sequenced material: PBMCs. The receptors here all came from a female donor in good health.

This clonotype was observed many times. This chain connects TRBV28 to TRBJ2-7, with a weak D call TRBD1 (6 bases). V was shortened by 5 bases and J by 3 bases, with 14 bases between the two germline ends. Germline lookup yields CDR1 MDHEN and CDR2 SYDVKM. The CDR3 consists of 14 residues. The CDR3, as DNA: TGTGCCAGCAGTGCCAGGGGATCCCTCTACGAGCAGTACTTC. Its translation: CASSARGSLYEQYF.

This clonotype occurred a few times. The chain joins TRBV19 to TRBJ1-2; D is unresolved. Germline V gene sequence: CDR1 LNHDA, CDR2 SQIVND (reference sequence). Trimming shortened V by 7 bases and J by 3 bases, and 15 bases separated the two germline ends. The CDR3 spans 14 residues. CDR3 residues: CASTPGGSYYGYTF. CDR3 bases: TGTGCCAGTACCCCGGGTGGTAGTTACTATGGCTACACCTTC.

This clonotype has a count of ten or more. This chain uses TRBV29-1 with TRBJ2-5, with D unclear. V was pared by 3 bases and J by 1 base, with 9 bases between. In germline, CDR1 is SQVTM, CDR2 ANQGSEA. This CDR3 is built from 13 residues. The DNA for the CDR3 is TGCAGCGTTGAGGCCGACCGCCAAGAGACCCAGTACTTC. Translating it yields CSVEADRQETQYF.

This clonotype was detected many times. This rearrangement joins TRBV18 to TRBJ1-5, with 8 bases matching TRBD1. Germline V gene data show CDR1 as KGHSH and CDR2 as LQKENI. V shed 3 bases, J shed 7 bases, and the junction held 5 bases outside the gene matches. The CDR3 has 14 residues. Here the CDR3 DNA reads TGTGCCAGCTCACCCACAACAGGGGGGCAGCCCCAGCATTTT. It codes for CASSPTTGGQPQHF.